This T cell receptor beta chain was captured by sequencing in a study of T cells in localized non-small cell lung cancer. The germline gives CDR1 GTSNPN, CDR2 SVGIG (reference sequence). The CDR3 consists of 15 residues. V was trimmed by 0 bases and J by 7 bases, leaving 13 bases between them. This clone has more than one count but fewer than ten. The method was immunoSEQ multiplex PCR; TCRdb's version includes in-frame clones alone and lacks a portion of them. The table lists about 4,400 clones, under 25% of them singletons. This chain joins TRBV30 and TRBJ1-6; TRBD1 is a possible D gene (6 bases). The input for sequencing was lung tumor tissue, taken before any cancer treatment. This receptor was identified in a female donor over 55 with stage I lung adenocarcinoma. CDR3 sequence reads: CAWSVGGGGNSPLHF. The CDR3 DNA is TGTGCCTGGAGTGTAGGTGGAGGGGGGAATTCACCCCTCCACTTT. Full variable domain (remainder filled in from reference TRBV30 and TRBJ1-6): SQTIHQWPATLVQPVGSPLSLECTVEGTSNPNLYWYRQAAGRGLQLLFYSVGIGQISSEVPQNLSASRPQDRQFILSSKKLLLSDSGFYLCAWSVGGGGNSPLHFGNGTRLTVT.